The rows below give T cell receptor beta chains drawn from one sample of a study of OX40 agonist ivuxolimab in advanced cancers. Sequencing used immunoSEQ multiplex PCR; TCRdb keeps in-frame clones, though not all of them. Of approximately 62,000 clones in the sample, roughly 87% were seen once. Sequencing used CD4+ or CD8+ T cells sorted from blood, obtained in a trial of the OX40 agonist ivuxolimab. All receptors come from an adult with an advanced solid tumor such as melanoma, head and neck, liver or kidney cancer. Each CDR3 is given with its conserved first and last residue. D genes are given only for firm matches. Clone size, where shown, is once, few, many, or a class for clones that have expanded.

>NA|TRBJ2-3|NA|TRBV29-1
TGCAGCGGTTCGGGCGGCCCCGTAGCAGATACGCAGTATTTT
CSGSGGPVADTQYF
>NA|TRBJ1-5|NA|TRBV11-2
TGTGCCAGCAGCTTACTCGGTCAGCCCCAGCATTTT
CASSLLGQPQHF
>NA|TRBJ2-5|NA|TRBV5-1
TGCGCCAGCAGCTTGGGAGATTGGGTGGAGACCCAGTACTTC
CASSLGDWVETQYF
>NA|TRBJ1-6|NA|TRBV7-9
TGTGCCAGCAGACACAGGATTTCACCCCTCCACTTT
CASRHRISPLHF
>TRBD2|TRBJ2-1|NA|TRBV29-1
TGCAGCGTTGAACTCCAGCGGGAGTGGAATGAGCAGTTCTTC
CSVELQREWNEQFF
>NA|TRBJ2-7|NA|TRBV6-5
TGTGCCAGCACCTCTGGGGTGGCTGGCGAGCAGTACTTC
CASTSGVAGEQYF
>TRBD2|TRBJ2-1|once|TRBV7-9
TGTGCCAGCAGCCAGACTAGCGGGAGTGATCAGTTCTTC
CASSQTSGSDQFF
>NA|TRBJ2-7|NA|TRBV28
TGTGCCAGCAGTTTACTCGTCGGCTACGAGCAGTACTTC
CASSLLVGYEQYF
>TRBD1|TRBJ1-2|NA|TRBV5-4
TGTGCCAGCAGCTCTAAACAGGGGGACTATGGCTACACCTTC
CASSSKQGDYGYTF
>TRBD2|TRBJ2-7|NA|TRBV6-5
TGTGCCAGTGCGTCCCCTGGCGGGGGCTCCTACGAGCAGTACTTC
CASASPGGGSYEQYF
>NA|TRBJ2-7|NA|TRBV6-5
TGTGCCAGCAGTTTCCAACTAGGAGTGGGCTCCTACGAGCAGTACTTC
CASSFQLGVGSYEQYF
>NA|TRBJ1-1|NA|TRBV2
TGTGCCAGCAGTGAAGAGCAGAACACTGAAGCTTTCTTT
CASSEEQNTEAFF
>NA|TRBJ1-2|NA|TRBV11-2
TGTGCCAGCAGCTTTTCCAGGGAGTCTAGTGGCTACACCTTC
CASSFSRESSGYTF
>NA|TRBJ1-5|NA|TRBV28
TGTGCCAGCAGGGGAATGGGTGGCAATCAGCCCCAGCATTTT
CASRGMGGNQPQHF
>NA|TRBJ1-2|NA|TRBV2
TGTGCCAGCAGTTACAGGGAAAACTATGGCTACACCTTC
CASSYRENYGYTF
>NA|TRBJ1-2|few|TRBV30
TGTGCCTGGAGTAGGGGTTGGGGGATTGATGGCTACACCTTC
CAWSRGWGIDGYTF
>NA|TRBJ2-1|NA|TRBV18
TGTGCCAGCTCACCCCAGGGAAGCTCCTACAATGAGCAGTTCTTC
CASSPQGSSYNEQFF
>NA|TRBJ2-6|once|TRBV18
TGTGCCAGCTCAGGCGGCGCGGACTTACAAAGTCGGGCCAACGTCCTGACTTTC
CASSGGADLQSRANVLTF
>NA|TRBJ2-3|NA|TRBV6-5
TGTGCCAGCCGAATCGGGGGCAGCACAGATACGCAGTATTTT
CASRIGGSTDTQYF
>NA|TRBJ1-1|few|TRBV29-1
TGCAGCGTTGGAGACGGGGTGGCTGAAGCTTTCTTT
CSVGDGVAEAFF
>TRBD2|TRBJ2-1|NA|TRBV25-1
TGTGCCAGCAGTGACCCCCCCGCGGGGGACGTAAGTTTCTTC
CASSDPPAGDVSFF
>NA|TRBJ1-1|NA|TRBV5-6
TGTGCCAGCAGCGTTCTAAGGAAGAACACTGAAGCTTTCTTT
CASSVLRKNTEAFF
>NA|TRBJ1-3|NA|TRBV14
TGCGCCAGCAGCCCGACAGCCTCCTCTGGAAACACCATATATTTT
CASSPTASSGNTIYF
>NA|TRBJ1-1|NA|TRBV30
TGTGCCTGGAATAAGGGGCTGAACACTGAAGCTTTCTTT
CAWNKGLNTEAFF
>TRBD1|TRBJ1-2|NA|TRBV28
TGTGCCAGTTTCGGCTTTACCGGGACAGGAGACCTTTTCTATGGCTACACCTTC
CASFGFTGTGDLFYGYTF
>NA|TRBJ2-6|NA|TRBV10-3
TGTGCCATCAGTGAGCTGGGGGGAGGGGCCAACGTCCTGACTTTC
CAISELGGGANVLTF
>TRBD1|TRBJ2-3|NA|TRBV7-2
TGTGCCAGCAGCTTTACCGGGACAGGGCCAGATACGCAGTATTTT
CASSFTGTGPDTQYF
>TRBD2|TRBJ2-5|NA|TRBV18
TGTGCCAGCTCACCACTCGGGCTAGCGGGAGGTAGAGAGACCCAGTACTTC
CASSPLGLAGGRETQYF
>TRBD1|TRBJ2-7|NA|TRBV7-3
TGTGCCAGCAGCCCACAGGGGGACAGGGATCGCGAGCAGTACTTC
CASSPQGDRDREQYF
>TRBD2|TRBJ2-3|NA|TRBV7-2
TGTGCCAGCAGCTTAGTATCCGGACTAGCGGCGAACACAGATACGCAGTATTTT
CASSLVSGLAANTDTQYF
>NA|TRBJ1-1|NA|TRBV28
TGTGCCAGCAGTTTCAGACGCGGGGACATTCTGAACACTGAAGCTTTCTTT
CASSFRRGDILNTEAFF
>NA|TRBJ2-6|NA|TRBV5-1
TGCGCCAGCAGCTTGGATCCGGGCACCGGGGCCAACGTCCTGACTTTC
CASSLDPGTGANVLTF
>TRBD2|TRBJ2-7|NA|TRBV4-3
TGCGCCAGCAGCCTTAATCCGGGACTAGGAGCCTACGAGCAGTACTTC
CASSLNPGLGAYEQYF
>TRBD2|TRBJ2-7|NA|TRBV7-7
TGTGCCAGCAGTAATGGACTAGCGGGAGGCGAGCAGTACTTC
CASSNGLAGGEQYF
>NA|TRBJ1-5|NA|TRBV7-2
TGTGCCAGCAGCTTACAACAGGGAAACCAGCCCCAGCATTTT
CASSLQQGNQPQHF
>TRBD1|TRBJ1-5|NA|TRBV28
TGTGCCAGCAGTGGACAGGGAGGGAATCAGCCCCAGCATTTT
CASSGQGGNQPQHF
>TRBD1|TRBJ2-1|NA|TRBV7-3
TGTGCCAGCAGCTTAAGTCCCGGGGACAGGTACAATGAGCAGTTCTTC
CASSLSPGDRYNEQFF
>NA|TRBJ1-5|once|TRBV28
TGTGCCAGCAGTGTTCCTGACTCCCAGCATTTT
CASSVPDSQHF
>NA|TRBJ1-2|NA|TRBV6-5
TGTGCCAGCAGTTACCGCCATAGGGCCGGCGGCTACACCTTC
CASSYRHRAGGYTF
>TRBD2|TRBJ2-5|NA|TRBV5-1
TGCGCCAGCAATATTATTAGCGGGGGAGAGACCCAGTACTTC
CASNIISGGETQYF
>NA|TRBJ1-5|NA|TRBV16
TGTGCCAGCAGCCAAGGGAGGGCTGGCAATCAGCCCCAGCATTTT
CASSQGRAGNQPQHF
>TRBD2|TRBJ2-5|NA|TRBV4-1
TGCGCCAGCAGCCTAGGACTAGCGGGAGGAGAGACCCAGTACTTC
CASSLGLAGGETQYF
>TRBD1|TRBJ1-1|NA|TRBV5-1
TGCGCCAGCAGCTTGGAAAGGCAGGGGGGCACTGAAGCTTTCTTT
CASSLERQGGTEAFF
>TRBD2|TRBJ2-1|NA|TRBV10-3
TGTGCCATCCCGGGGACTAGCGGTGAGCAGTTCTTC
CAIPGTSGEQFF
>NA|TRBJ1-1|NA|TRBV5-1
TGCGCCAGCAGGATCCAGGGCTTGAACACTGAAGCTTTCTTT
CASRIQGLNTEAFF
>NA|TRBJ2-4|NA|TRBV5-1
TGCGCCAGCAGCACTTCCGGAGGGGCTACCATTCAGTACTTC
CASSTSGGATIQYF
>NA|TRBJ2-2|once|TRBV7-6
TGTGCCAGCAGCGGCCAGAACACCGGGGAGCTGTTTTTT
CASSGQNTGELFF
>NA|TRBJ1-4|NA|TRBV19
TGTGCCACCGGGACGGATCTGATCGGAAAACTGTTTTTT
CATGTDLIGKLFF
>NA|TRBJ1-1|NA|TRBV7-3
TGTGCCAGCAGCTTAACGGGTCAGGGTGGGACTGAAGCTTTCTTT
CASSLTGQGGTEAFF
>NA|TRBJ1-2|NA|TRBV5-1
TGCGCCAGCAGCCAAACGTCCGCTAACTATGGCTACACCTTC
CASSQTSANYGYTF
>TRBD2|TRBJ2-3|NA|TRBV28
TGTGCGTGGGGGACTAGCGGGAGAGCAGATACGCAGTATTTT
CAWGTSGRADTQYF